The rows below give T cell receptor beta chains drawn from one sample of a study of cytomegalovirus exposure and HLA in healthy donors. Sequenced by immunoSEQ multiplex PCR; TCRdb stores in-frame clones only, minus some. The repertoire consists of 100,000 to 150,000 clones, with around 75% occurring once and the leading ten covering over 2.5%. Sample: PBMCs. The receptors were sampled from a woman aged 50 to 60 in good health and CMV-seronegative. Each CDR3 is given with its conserved first and last residue. A D gene is named only where the DNA matches it firmly. Clone sizes are given selectively: once, few, many, or a class where the clone is expanded.

TRBV7-3,TRBD1,TRBJ2-5,NA,TGTGCCAGCAGCTTAAGGCCAGGGGGCACCCAAGAGACCCAGTACTTC,CASSLRPGGTQETQYF
TRBV4-3,NA,TRBJ1-4,NA,TGCGCCAGCAGCCTCACAGGGCCAAATGAAAAACTGTTTTTT,CASSLTGPNEKLFF
TRBV19,NA,TRBJ1-4,few,TGTGCCAGTGGGGCACTAAATGAAAAACTGTTTTTT,CASGALNEKLFF
TRBV7-9,NA,TRBJ2-5,NA,TGTGCCAGCAGCTTGGGTAATCAGGGAGAGACCCAGTACTTC,CASSLGNQGETQYF
TRBV4-3,TRBD1,TRBJ2-1,NA,TGCGCCAGCAGCCGTTTGACAGGGTCCCCTAACAATGAGCAGTTCTTC,CASSRLTGSPNNEQFF
TRBV11-2,NA,TRBJ1-1,NA,TGTGCCAGCAGCTTAAATTCGGGGGTGGAAGCTTTCTTT,CASSLNSGVEAFF
TRBV28,TRBD1,TRBJ1-1,NA,TGTGCCAGCATTTCACAGGGGAACATGAACACTGAAGCTTTCTTT,CASISQGNMNTEAFF
TRBV11-2,TRBD2,TRBJ2-1,NA,TGTGCCAGCAGCCCGGGGACTAGCGGGAGAACCTACAATGAGCAGTTCTTC,CASSPGTSGRTYNEQFF
TRBV7-2,NA,TRBJ2-7,NA,TGTGCCAGCAGCTTAGGCGAGGCGTACGAGCAGTACTTC,CASSLGEAYEQYF
TRBV7-2,NA,TRBJ2-2,NA,TGTGCCAGCAGCTTAGTCGCGGCCGCCGGGGAGCTGTTTTTT,CASSLVAAAGELFF
TRBV5-5,TRBD1,TRBJ1-1,NA,TGTGCCAGCAGCTTTATTACGGGACAGGGGGCGCGGGGAGAAGCTTTCTTT,CASSFITGQGARGEAFF
TRBV4-3,NA,TRBJ2-1,NA,TGCGCCAGCAGCCAAGATCTGAACAGGATGGGAAATGAGCAGTTCTTC,CASSQDLNRMGNEQFF
TRBV27,NA,TRBJ2-7,few,TGTGCCAGCAGGAGGGCGACTGTTCCCTACGAGCAGTACTTC,CASRRATVPYEQYF
TRBV29-1,NA,TRBJ2-7,NA,TGCAGCGTCACAGGGATGAATCGCTCCTACGAGCAGTACTTC,CSVTGMNRSYEQYF
TRBV28,TRBD2,TRBJ2-3,NA,TGTGCCAGCAGTTTAACTAGCGGGAGACGATTCCGGGGCACAGATACGCAGTATTTT,CASSLTSGRRFRGTDTQYF
TRBV6-1,TRBD2,TRBJ2-7,NA,TGTGCCAGCAGTGTTAAAACCTCTGGGCTCGGACTAGCTCGGGACGAGCAGTACTTC,CASSVKTSGLGLARDEQYF
TRBV5-1,NA,TRBJ2-7,NA,TGCGCCAGCAGCTGGGAACAGGGCTACGAGCAGTACTTC,CASSWEQGYEQYF
TRBV28,TRBD2,TRBJ2-1,NA,TGTGCCAGCAGTTTTGGACTAGCGGGAATCTACAATGAGCAGTTCTTC,CASSFGLAGIYNEQFF
TRBV7-2,NA,TRBJ1-1,NA,TGTGCCAGCAGCACCGGGGGACGATTGAACACTGAAGCTTTCTTT,CASSTGGRLNTEAFF
TRBV28,NA,TRBJ1-4,NA,TGTGCCAGCAGCCCCCCACCCCTTAGTGAAAAACTGTTTTTT,CASSPPPLSEKLFF
TRBV5-4,TRBD2,TRBJ2-1,few,TGTGCCAGCAGCTTGACGTATCGGGGGGCCTACAATGAGCAGTTCTTC,CASSLTYRGAYNEQFF
TRBV28,NA,TRBJ1-5,NA,TGTGCCAGCAGTTTATCCCAACGGACAGCACTCAATCAGCCCCAGCATTTT,CASSLSQRTALNQPQHF
TRBV11-2,TRBD1,TRBJ1-2,NA,TGTGCCAGCAGCTTAGTAGGGACAGGGTATCGGGGCTACACCTTC,CASSLVGTGYRGYTF
TRBV5-1,NA,TRBJ2-5,NA,TGCGCCAGCAGCTTGAGCACAGGGCTGCAAGAGACCCAGTACTTC,CASSLSTGLQETQYF
TRBV19,NA,TRBJ1-2,NA,TGTGCCAGTAGTATCGGGACAAGCTATGGCTACACCTTC,CASSIGTSYGYTF
TRBV7-9,NA,TRBJ1-4,once,TGTGCCACCTCTTCGGCCGTCACGGGGAGGGTGGAAAAACTGTTTTTT,CATSSAVTGRVEKLFF
TRBV20-1,TRBD1,TRBJ1-2,NA,TGCAGTGCTACACAGGGGCCCCCCCCATCGTTC,CSATQGPPPSF
TRBV7-3,NA,TRBJ2-1,NA,TGTGCCAGCAGCTTAGCGGGTCCAAGCTCCTACAATGAGCAGTTCTTC,CASSLAGPSSYNEQFF
TRBV5-4,TRBD1,TRBJ1-2,NA,TGTGCCAGCAGCTTACAGGGGGGCAGCGGCTACACCTTC,CASSLQGGSGYTF
TRBV6-5,NA,TRBJ1-3,NA,TGTGCCAGCAGAAAGAACAGGGCCTCTGGAAACACCATATATTTT,CASRKNRASGNTIYF
TRBV7-9,NA,TRBJ2-3,NA,TGTGCCAGCAGTAGGACTGCAGATACGCAGTATTTT,CASSRTADTQYF
TRBV30,NA,TRBJ2-1,NA,TGTGCCTGGAGTGCGGCGGGCCCTCAGTTCTTC,CAWSAAGPQFF
TRBV28,TRBD2,TRBJ2-7,NA,TGTGCCAGCACCCCTGGACTAGCGGGCCCCTACGAGCAGTACTTC,CASTPGLAGPYEQYF
TRBV23-1,TRBD1,TRBJ1-3,NA,TGCGCCAGCAGTCGAAAGACCCATTCGACAGGGGGGTCAGACACCATATATTTT,CASSRKTHSTGGSDTIYF
TRBV7-6,TRBD1,TRBJ2-2,NA,TGTGCCAGCAGCTTAGGAGGGACAGCGAACACCGGGGAGCTGTTTTTT,CASSLGGTANTGELFF
TRBV29-1,NA,TRBJ2-7,once,TGCAGCGTATCCGAGAACGCGTGGGAGCAGTACTTC,CSVSENAWEQYF
TRBV28,TRBD1,TRBJ1-2,NA,TGTGCCAGCAGTTTACGGGACAGCGATGGCTACACCTTC,CASSLRDSDGYTF
TRBV6-5,TRBD1,TRBJ2-1,NA,TGTGCCAGCAGTCAGACAGGGGGGGGCTACAATGAGCAGTTCTTC,CASSQTGGGYNEQFF
TRBV9,NA,TRBJ2-2,NA,TGTGCCAGCAGCGTTGAGGTGGCGGGACCAAACACCGGGGAGCTGTTTTTT,CASSVEVAGPNTGELFF